This TCR beta chain was identified during a study of blood T cell repertoires in COVID-19. Overall study: Whether acute or convalescent, the COVID-19 samples came from the United States, Italy and Spain. The cDNA or gDNA used as material had been derived from T cells, B-cell-depleted T cells, or PBMCs.

The CDR3 extends over 16 amino acids. V was pared by 0 bases and J by 0 bases, with 9 bases between. Germline CDR1 SQVTM, CDR2 ANQGSEA. Authors' methods: By means of reference gene primer amplification, nucleated cell counts were estimated. The assay was immunoSEQ multiplex PCR, and TCRdb's table has in-frame clones only and misses some. The V and J calls and clone size were taken over from that table, and D and trimming were inferred from the DNA. The sample includes 150,000 to 200,000 clones, around 88% seen only once; the top ten take less than 5.5%. This receptor was identified in a human donor in a cohort sampled during active COVID-19. V is TRBV29-1 and J is TRBJ2-6, with D perhaps matching TRBD2 (6 bases). The source material was peripheral blood. The CDR3 sequence is CSVEDRRGSGANVLTF. For the CDR3, the DNA is TGCAGCGTTGAAGATAGGAGGGGCTCTGGGGCCAACGTCCTGACTTTC. Supplemented by reference TRBV29-1 and TRBJ2-6, the full variable domain reads SAVISQKPSRDICQRGTSLTIQCQVDSQVTMMFWYRQQPGQSLTLIATANQGSEATYESGFVIDKFPISRPNLTFSTLTVSNMSPEDSSIYLCSVEDRRGSGANVLTFGAGSRLTVL.